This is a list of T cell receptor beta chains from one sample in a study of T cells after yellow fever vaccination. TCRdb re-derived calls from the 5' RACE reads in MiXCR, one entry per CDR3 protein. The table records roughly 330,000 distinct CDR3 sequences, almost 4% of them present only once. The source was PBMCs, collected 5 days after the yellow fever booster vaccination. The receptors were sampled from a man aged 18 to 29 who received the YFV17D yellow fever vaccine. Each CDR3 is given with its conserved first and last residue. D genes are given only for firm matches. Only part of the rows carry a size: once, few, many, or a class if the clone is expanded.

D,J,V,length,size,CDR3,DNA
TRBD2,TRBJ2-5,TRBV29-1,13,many,CSVAGTDATTQYF,TGCAGCGTAGCGGGGACGGACGCTACGACCCAGTACTTC
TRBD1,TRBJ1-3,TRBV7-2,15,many,CASSNLGQGGNTIYF,TGTGCCAGCAGCAACCTTGGACAGGGCGGAAACACCATATATTTT
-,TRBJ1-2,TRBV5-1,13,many,CASSLLGGNGYTF,TGCGCCAGCAGCTTGTTGGGGGGGAATGGCTACACCTTC
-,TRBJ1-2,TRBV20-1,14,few,CSAREVPSDYGYTF,TGCAGTGCTAGAGAGGTCCCTAGTGACTATGGCTACACCTTC
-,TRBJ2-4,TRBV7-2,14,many,CASSSGIAKNIQYF,TGTGCCAGCAGCTCTGGTATAGCCAAAAACATTCAGTACTTC
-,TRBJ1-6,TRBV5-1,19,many,CASSLAGDNQVPYNSPLHF,TGCGCCAGCAGCTTGGCGGGGGACAATCAAGTCCCCTATAATTCACCCCTCCACTTT
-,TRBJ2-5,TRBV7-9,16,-,CASSLALGKDQETQYF,TGTGCCAGCAGCTTAGCGCTAGGGAAGGACCAAGAGACCCAGTACTTC
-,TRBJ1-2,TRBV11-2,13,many,CASRGPTSYGYTF,TGTGCCAGCCGTGGACCGACTAGCTATGGCTACACCTTC
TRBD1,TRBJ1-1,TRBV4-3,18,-,CASSLNAPGQGQSTEAFF,TGCGCCAGCAGCCTAAACGCCCCGGGACAGGGACAGAGCACTGAAGCTTTCTTT
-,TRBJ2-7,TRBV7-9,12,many,CASSFRGYEQYF,TGTGCCAGCAGCTTTCGGGGGTACGAGCAGTACTTC
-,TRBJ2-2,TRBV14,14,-,CASSQEWNTGELFF,TGTGCCAGCAGCCAGGAATGGAACACCGGGGAGCTGTTTTTT
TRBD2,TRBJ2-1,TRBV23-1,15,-,CASSPSGGEDNEQFF,TGCGCCAGCAGCCCGAGCGGGGGTGAGGACAATGAGCAGTTCTTC
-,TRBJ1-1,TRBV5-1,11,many,CASRNGTEAFF,TGCGCCAGCAGAAACGGCACTGAAGCTTTCTTT
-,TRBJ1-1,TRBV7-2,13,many,CASSPSMNTEAFF,TGTGCCAGCAGCCCTTCGATGAACACTGAAGCTTTCTTT
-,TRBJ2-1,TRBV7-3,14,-,CASSLSAGSDEQFF,TGTGCCAGCAGCTTAAGTGCAGGGTCCGATGAGCAGTTCTTC
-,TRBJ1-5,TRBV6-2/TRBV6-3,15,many,CASSYDLLEFQPQHF,TGTGCCAGCAGTTACGATCTTTTAGAGTTCCAGCCCCAGCATTTT
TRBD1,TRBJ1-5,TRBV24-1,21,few,CATSEPWTGHCNLYSNQPQHF,TGTGCCACCAGTGAACCCTGGACAGGCCACTGCAATCTCTATAGCAATCAGCCCCAGCATTTT
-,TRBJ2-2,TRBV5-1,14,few,CASSLVHPGGELFF,TGCGCCAGCAGCTTGGTCCATCCCGGCGGGGAGCTGTTTTTT
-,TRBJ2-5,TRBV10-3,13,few,CAIGGHAQETQYF,TGTGCCATCGGGGGCCACGCTCAAGAGACCCAGTACTTC
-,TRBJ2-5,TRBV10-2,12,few,CASSDYSETQYF,TGCGCCAGCAGTGATTACTCGGAGACCCAGTACTTC
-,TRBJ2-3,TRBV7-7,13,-,CASSPEATDTQYF,TGTGCCAGCAGCCCCGAGGCCACAGATACGCAGTATTTT
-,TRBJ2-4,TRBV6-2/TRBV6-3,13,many,CASSYIGSNIQYF,TGTGCCAGCAGTTATATAGGGAGTAACATTCAGTACTTC
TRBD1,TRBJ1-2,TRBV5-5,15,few,CASSPMGTGNYGYTF,TGTGCCAGCAGCCCAATGGGGACAGGGAACTATGGCTACACCTTC
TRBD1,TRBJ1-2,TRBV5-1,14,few,CASTPIPGQGGYTF,TGCGCCAGCACCCCAATTCCCGGACAGGGGGGCTACACCTTC
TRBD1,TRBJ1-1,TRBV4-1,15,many,CASSNEQGLNTEAFF,TGCGCCAGCAGCAACGAACAGGGGTTGAACACTGAAGCTTTCTTT
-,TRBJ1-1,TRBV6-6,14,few,CASSGRTENTEAFF,TGTGCCAGCAGTGGAAGAACAGAGAACACTGAAGCTTTCTTT
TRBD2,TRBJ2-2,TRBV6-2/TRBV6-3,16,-,CASSYAGLVGTGELFF,TGTGCCAGCAGTTACGCGGGACTAGTTGGCACCGGGGAGCTGTTTTTT
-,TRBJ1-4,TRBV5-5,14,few,CASSLAGAAEKLFF,TGTGCCAGCAGCTTGGCGGGGGCAGCCGAAAAACTGTTTTTT
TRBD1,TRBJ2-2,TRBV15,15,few,CATSSGTANTGELFF,TGTGCCACCTCTTCAGGGACAGCGAACACCGGGGAGCTGTTTTTT